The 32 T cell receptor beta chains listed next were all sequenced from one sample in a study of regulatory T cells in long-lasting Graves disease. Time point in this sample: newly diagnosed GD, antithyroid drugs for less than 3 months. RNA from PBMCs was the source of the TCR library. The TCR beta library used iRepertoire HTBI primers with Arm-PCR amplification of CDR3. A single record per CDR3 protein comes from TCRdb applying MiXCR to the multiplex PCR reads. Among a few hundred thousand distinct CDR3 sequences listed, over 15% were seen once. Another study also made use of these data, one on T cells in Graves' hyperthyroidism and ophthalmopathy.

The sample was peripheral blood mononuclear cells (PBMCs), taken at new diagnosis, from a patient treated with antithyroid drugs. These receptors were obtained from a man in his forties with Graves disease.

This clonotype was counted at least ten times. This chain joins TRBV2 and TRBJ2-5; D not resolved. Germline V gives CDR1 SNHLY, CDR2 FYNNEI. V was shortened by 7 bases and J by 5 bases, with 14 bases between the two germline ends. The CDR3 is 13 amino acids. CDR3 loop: CASKFRAEETQYF. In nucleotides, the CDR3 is TGTGCCAGCAAATTCCGGGCGGAGGAGACCCAGTACTTC.

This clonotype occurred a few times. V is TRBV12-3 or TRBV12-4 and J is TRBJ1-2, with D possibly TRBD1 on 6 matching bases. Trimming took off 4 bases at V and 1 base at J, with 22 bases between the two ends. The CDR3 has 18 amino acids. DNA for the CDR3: TGTGCCAGCAGTTATCTACAGGGTGGTGTGGGGTTTAACTATGGCTACACCTTC. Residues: CASSYLQGGVGFNYGYTF.

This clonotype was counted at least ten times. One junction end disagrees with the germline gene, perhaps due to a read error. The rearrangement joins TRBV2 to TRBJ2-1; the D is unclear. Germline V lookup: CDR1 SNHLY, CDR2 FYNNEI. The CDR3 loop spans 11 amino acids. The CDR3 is CASCDYNEQFF. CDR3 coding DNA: TGTGCCAGCTGTGACTACAATGAGCAGTTCTTC.

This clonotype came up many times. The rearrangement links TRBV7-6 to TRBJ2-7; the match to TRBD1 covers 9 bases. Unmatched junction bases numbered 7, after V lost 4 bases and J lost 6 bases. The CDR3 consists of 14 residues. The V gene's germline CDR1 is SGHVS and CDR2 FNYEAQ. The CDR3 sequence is CASSYGQGTGEQYF. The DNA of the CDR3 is TGTGCCAGCAGCTACGGACAGGGGACGGGCGAGCAGTACTTC.

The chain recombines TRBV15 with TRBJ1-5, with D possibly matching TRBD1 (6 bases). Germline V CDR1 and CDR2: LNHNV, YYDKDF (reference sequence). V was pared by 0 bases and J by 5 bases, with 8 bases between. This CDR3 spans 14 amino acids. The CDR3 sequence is CATSRDKGDQPQHF. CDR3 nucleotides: TGTGCCACCAGCAGAGATAAGGGGGATCAGCCCCAGCATTTT.

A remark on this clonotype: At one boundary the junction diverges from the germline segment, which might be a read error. This CDR3 is CASSERGIWNSPHHF. The CDR3 DNA reads as TGTGCCAGCAGTGAACGAGGGATATGGAATTCACCCCACCACTTT. The V call is TRBV25-1, the J call TRBJ1-6, with D unclear. Looked up from germline, CDR1 is MGHDK and CDR2 is SYGVNS. The CDR3 length is 15 residues.

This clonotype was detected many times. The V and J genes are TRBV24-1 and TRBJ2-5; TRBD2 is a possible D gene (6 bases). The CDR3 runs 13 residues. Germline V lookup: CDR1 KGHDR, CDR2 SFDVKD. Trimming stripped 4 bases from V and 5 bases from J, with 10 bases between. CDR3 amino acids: CATSDSSGETQYF. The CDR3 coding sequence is TGTGCCACCAGTGACTCAAGCGGGGAGACCCAGTACTTC.

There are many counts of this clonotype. The CDR3 loop reads CASSPTASRITEAFF. DNA for the CDR3: TGTGCCAGCTCACCGACGGCTTCAAGGATCACTGAAGCTTTCTTT. The rearrangement joins TRBV18 to TRBJ1-1; D gene unclear. CDR1 and CDR2 from the germline V gene are KGHSH and LQKENI. This CDR3 spans 15 amino acids. The V and J ends lost 3 bases and 4 bases respectively, with 15 bases between them.

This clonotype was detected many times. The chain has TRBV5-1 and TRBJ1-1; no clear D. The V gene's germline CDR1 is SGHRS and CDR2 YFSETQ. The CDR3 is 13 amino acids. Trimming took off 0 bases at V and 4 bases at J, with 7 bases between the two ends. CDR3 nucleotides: TGCGCCAGCAGCTTGGACGTTACCACTGAAGCTTTCTTT. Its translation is CASSLDVTTEAFF.

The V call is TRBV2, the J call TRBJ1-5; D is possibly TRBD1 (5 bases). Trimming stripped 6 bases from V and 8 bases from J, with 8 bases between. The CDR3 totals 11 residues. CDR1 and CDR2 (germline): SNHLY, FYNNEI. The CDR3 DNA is TGTGCCAGCAGCGGGGGAGAGCCCCAGCATTTT. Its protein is CASSGGEPQHF.

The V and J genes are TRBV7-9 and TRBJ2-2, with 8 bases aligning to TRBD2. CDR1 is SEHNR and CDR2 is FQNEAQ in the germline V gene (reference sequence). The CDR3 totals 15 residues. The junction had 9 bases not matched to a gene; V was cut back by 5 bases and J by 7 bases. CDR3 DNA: TGTGCCAGCAGCCCCCGGGGGGGCAAAAACGGGGAGCTGTTTTTT. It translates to CASSPRGGKNGELFF.

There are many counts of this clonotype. The CDR3 DNA is TGTGCCAGCAGCCCTAGCCCTCACCTCTATGGCTACACCTTC. Encoded protein: CASSPSPHLYGYTF. V gene TRBV2 combines with J gene TRBJ1-2; D unresolved. The CDR3 runs 14 residues. Trimming shortened V by 6 bases and J by 4 bases, and 15 bases separated the two germline ends. Germline V lookup: CDR1 SNHLY, CDR2 FYNNEI.

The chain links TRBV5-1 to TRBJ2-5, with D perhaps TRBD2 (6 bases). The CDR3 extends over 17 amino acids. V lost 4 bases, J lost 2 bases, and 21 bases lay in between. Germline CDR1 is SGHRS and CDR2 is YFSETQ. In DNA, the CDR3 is TGCGCCAGCAGCACCTACCCGTCGGGGGTTGCGCAAGAGACCCAGTACTTC. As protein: CASSTYPSGVAQETQYF.

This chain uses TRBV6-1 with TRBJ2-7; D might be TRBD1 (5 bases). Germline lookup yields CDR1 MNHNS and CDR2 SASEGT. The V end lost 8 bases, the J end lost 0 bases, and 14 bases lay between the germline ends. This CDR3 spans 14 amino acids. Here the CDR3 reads CASATTDISYEQYF. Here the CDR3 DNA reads TGTGCCAGCGCGACGACAGATATCTCCTACGAGCAGTACTTC.

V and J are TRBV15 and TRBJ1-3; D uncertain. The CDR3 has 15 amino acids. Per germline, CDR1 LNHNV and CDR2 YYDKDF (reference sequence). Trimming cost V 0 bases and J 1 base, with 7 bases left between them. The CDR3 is CATSRDRVSGNTIYF. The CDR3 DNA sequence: TGTGCCACCAGCAGAGATCGGGTGTCTGGAAACACCATATATTTT.

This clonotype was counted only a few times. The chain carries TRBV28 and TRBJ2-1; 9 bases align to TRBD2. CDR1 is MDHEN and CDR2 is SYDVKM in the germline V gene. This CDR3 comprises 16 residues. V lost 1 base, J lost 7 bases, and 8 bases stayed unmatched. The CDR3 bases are TGTGCCAGCAGTTTATTGGGCGGGGGGGCCGGGAATGAGCAGTTCTTC. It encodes CASSLLGGGAGNEQFF.

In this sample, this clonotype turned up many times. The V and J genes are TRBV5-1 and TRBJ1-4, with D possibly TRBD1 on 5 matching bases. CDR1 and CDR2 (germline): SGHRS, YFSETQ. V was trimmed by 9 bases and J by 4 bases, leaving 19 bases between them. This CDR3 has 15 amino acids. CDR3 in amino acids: CATRTGGADNEKLFF. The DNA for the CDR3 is TGCGCCACCAGAACGGGGGGTGCCGATAATGAAAAACTGTTTTTT. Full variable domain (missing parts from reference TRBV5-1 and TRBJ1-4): KAGVTQTPRYLIKTRGQQVTLSCSPISGHRSVSWYQQTPGQGLQFLFEYFSETQRNKGNFPGRFSGRQFSNSRSEMNVSTLELGDSALYLCATRTGGADNEKLFFGSGTQLSVL.

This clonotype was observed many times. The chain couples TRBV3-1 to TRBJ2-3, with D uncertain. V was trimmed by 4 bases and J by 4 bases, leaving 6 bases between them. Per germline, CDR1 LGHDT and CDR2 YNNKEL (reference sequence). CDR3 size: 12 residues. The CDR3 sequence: CASSPYPDTQYF. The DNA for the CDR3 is TGTGCCAGCAGCCCATACCCAGATACGCAGTATTTT.

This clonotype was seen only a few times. The CDR3 reads CASSQEPGKGYGYTF. CDR3 bases: TGTGCCAGCAGCCAAGAGCCAGGGAAGGGCTACGGCTACACCTTC. The rearrangement joins TRBV3-1 to TRBJ1-2; TRBD1 is a possible D gene (5 bases). This CDR3 comprises 15 residues. Germline V gene lookup returns CDR1 LGHDT and CDR2 YNNKEL (reference sequence). Trimming removed 0 bases from V and 8 bases from J, with 16 bases in between.

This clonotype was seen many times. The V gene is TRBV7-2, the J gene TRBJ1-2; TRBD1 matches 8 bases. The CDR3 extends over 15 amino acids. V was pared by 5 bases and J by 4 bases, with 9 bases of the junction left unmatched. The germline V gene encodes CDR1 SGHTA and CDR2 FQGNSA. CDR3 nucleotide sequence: TGTGCCAGCAGCCTAGGACAGGGTCCGAGCTATGGCTACACCTTC. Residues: CASSLGQGPSYGYTF.

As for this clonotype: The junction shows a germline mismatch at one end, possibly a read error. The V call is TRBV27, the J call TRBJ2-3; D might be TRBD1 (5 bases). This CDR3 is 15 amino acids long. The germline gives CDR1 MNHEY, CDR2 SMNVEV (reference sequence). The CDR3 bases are TGTACCAGCAGTCAACAGGCGGCTAGCACAGATACGCAGTATTTT. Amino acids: CTSSQQAASTDTQYF.

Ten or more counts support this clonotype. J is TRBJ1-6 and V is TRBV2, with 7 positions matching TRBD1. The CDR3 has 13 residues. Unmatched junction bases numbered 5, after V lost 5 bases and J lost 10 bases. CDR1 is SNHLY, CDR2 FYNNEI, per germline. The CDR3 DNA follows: TGTGCCAGCAGTCTAGACAGGGAATCACCCCTCCACTTT. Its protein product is CASSLDRESPLHF.

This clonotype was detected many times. The CDR3 DNA follows: TGTGCCAGCAGTGAAACCCCTATGTCCCGGGATACGCAGTATTTT. Encoded protein: CASSETPMSRDTQYF. V and J are TRBV2 and TRBJ2-3; no clear D. The CDR3 has 15 amino acids. The V and J ends lost 2 bases and 6 bases respectively, with 15 bases between them. From germline, CDR1 is SNHLY and CDR2 FYNNEI.

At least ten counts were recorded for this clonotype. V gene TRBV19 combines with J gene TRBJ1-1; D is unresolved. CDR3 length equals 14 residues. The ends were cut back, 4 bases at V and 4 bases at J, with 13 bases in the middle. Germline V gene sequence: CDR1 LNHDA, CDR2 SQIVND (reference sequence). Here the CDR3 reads CASSTPAWGTEAFF. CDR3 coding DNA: TGTGCCAGTAGTACCCCCGCGTGGGGCACTGAAGCTTTCTTT.

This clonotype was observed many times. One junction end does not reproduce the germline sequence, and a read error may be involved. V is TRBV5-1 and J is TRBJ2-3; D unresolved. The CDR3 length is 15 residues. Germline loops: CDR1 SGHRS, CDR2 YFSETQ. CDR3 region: CASSFSPDLTDTQYF. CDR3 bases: TGTGCCAGCAGCTTTAGTCCAGACCTCACAGATACGCAGTATTTT.

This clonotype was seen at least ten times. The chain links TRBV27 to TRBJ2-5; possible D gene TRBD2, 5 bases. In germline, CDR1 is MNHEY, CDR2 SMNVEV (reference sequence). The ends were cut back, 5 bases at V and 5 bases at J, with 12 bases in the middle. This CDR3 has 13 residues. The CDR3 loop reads CASSPPSGETQYF. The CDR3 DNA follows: TGTGCCAGCAGTCCTCCCTCGGGGGAGACCCAGTACTTC.

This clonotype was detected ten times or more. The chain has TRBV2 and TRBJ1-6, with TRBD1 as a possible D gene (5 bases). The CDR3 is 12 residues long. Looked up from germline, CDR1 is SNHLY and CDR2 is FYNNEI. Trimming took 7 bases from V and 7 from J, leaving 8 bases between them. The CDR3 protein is CASNPGNSPLHF. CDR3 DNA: TGTGCCAGCAATCCAGGGAATTCACCCCTCCACTTT. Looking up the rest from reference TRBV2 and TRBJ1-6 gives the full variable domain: EPEVTQTPSHQVTQMGQEVILRCVPISNHLYFYWYRQILGQKVEFLVSFYNNEISEKSEIFDDQFSVERPDGSNFTLKIRSTKLEDSAMYFCASNPGNSPLHFGNGTRLTVT.

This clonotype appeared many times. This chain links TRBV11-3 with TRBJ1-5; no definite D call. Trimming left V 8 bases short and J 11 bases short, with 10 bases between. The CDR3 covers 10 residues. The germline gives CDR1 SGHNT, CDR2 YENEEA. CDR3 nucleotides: TGTGCCAGCCCAATGAGGACCCAGCATTTT. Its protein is CASPMRTQHF. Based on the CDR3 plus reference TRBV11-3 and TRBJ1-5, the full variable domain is EAGVVQSPRYKIIEKKQPVAFWCNPISGHNTLYWYLQNLGQGPELLIRYENEEAVDDSQLPKDRFSAERLKGVDSTLKIQPAELGDSAVYLCASPMRTQHFGDGTRLSIL.

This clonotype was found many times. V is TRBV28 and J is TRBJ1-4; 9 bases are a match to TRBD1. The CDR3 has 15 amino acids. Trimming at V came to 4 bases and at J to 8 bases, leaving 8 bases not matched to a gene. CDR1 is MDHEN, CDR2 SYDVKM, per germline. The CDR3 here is CASSSDRGGEEKLFF. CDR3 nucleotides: TGTGCCAGCAGTTCGGACAGGGGAGGAGAGGAAAAACTGTTTTTT. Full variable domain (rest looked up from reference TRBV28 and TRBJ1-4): DVKVTQSSRYLVKRTGEKVFLECVQDMDHENMFWYRQDPGLGLRLIYFSYDVKMKEKGDIPEGYSVSREKKERFSLILESASTNQTSMYLCASSSDRGGEEKLFFGSGTQLSVL.

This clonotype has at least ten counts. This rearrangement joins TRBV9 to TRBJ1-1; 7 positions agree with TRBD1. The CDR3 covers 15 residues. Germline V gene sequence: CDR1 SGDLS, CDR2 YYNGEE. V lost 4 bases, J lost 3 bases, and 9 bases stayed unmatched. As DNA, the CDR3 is TGTGCCAGCAGCCCACGACAGGGTAGGGACACTGAAGCTTTCTTT. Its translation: CASSPRQGRDTEAFF.

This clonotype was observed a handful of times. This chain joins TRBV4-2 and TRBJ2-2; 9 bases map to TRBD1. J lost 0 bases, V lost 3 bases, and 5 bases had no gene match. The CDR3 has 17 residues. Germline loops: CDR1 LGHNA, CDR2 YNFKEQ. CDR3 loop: CASSQRGDRANTGELFF. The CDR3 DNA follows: TGTGCCAGCAGCCAGCGTGGGGACAGGGCGAACACCGGGGAGCTGTTTTTT.

CDR3 in amino acids: CSARLAGTDTQYF. CDR3 in DNA: TGCAGTGCACGTCTAGCGGGGACAGATACGCAGTATTTT. The chain links TRBV20-1 to TRBJ2-3, with 9 nucleotides matching TRBD2. The V gene's germline CDR1 is DFQATT and CDR2 SNEGSKA (reference sequence). With V trimmed by 6 bases and J by 3 bases, 4 bases remained unmatched. This CDR3 comprises 13 residues.